This T cell receptor (beta chain) was documented in a study of Tregs in tolerant kidney transplant recipients. Germline loops: CDR1 SGHTA, CDR2 FQGNSA. This CDR3 spans 14 amino acids. J was trimmed by 9 bases and V by 5 bases; bases with no gene match: 9. Here immunoSEQ multiplex PCR was the method, and the copy in TCRdb shows in-frame clones only, minus some. The sample consists of about 87,000 clones, 80% to 95% of them appearing once. The sequence was collected from a human donor who received a combined kidney and bone marrow transplant. The gene calls are TRBV7-2 and TRBJ2-3, with TRBD2 identical over 9 bases. The material was CD4+ T cells from blood, obtained before the transplant. This CDR3 reads CASSVELAGLTQYF. The DNA for the CDR3 is TGTGCCAGCAGCGTAGAACTAGCGGGCCTAACGCAGTATTTT.